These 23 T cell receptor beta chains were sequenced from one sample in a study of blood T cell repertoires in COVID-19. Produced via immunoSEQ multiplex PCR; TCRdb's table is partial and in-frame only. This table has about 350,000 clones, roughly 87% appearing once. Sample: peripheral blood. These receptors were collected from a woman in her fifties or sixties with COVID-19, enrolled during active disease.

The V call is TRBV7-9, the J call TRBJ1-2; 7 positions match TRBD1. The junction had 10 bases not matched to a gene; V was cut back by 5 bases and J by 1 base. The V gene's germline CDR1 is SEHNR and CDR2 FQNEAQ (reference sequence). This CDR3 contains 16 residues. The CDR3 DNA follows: TGTGCCAGCAGCACACAGGGGAACTTGAATAACTATGGCTACACCTTC. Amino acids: CASSTQGNLNNYGYTF.

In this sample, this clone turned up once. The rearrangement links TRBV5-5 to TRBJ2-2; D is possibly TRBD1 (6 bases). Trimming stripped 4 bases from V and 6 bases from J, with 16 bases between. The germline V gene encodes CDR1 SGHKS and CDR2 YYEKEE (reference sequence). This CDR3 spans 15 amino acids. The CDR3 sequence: CASSLTSGVSGELFF. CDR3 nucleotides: TGTGCCAGCAGCCTGACTTCAGGGGTGTCCGGGGAGCTGTTTTTT.

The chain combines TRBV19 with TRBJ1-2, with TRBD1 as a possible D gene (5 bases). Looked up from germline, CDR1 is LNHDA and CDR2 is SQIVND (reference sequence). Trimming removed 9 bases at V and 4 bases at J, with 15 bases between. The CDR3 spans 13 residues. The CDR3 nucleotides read TGTGCCAGCCAGCTCGGGGGTAGCTATGGCTACACCTTC. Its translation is CASQLGGSYGYTF.

The CDR3, as DNA: TGTGCCAGCAGCTCGCTAGGGGTGGGGAACACTGAAGCTTTCTTT. As protein: CASSSLGVGNTEAFF. The chain combines TRBV7-3 with TRBJ1-1; a weak D match, TRBD1 (5 bases). Germline V gene lookup returns CDR1 SGHTA and CDR2 FQGTGA. Trimming removed 4 bases at V and 1 base at J, with 13 bases between. The length of the CDR3 is 15 residues.

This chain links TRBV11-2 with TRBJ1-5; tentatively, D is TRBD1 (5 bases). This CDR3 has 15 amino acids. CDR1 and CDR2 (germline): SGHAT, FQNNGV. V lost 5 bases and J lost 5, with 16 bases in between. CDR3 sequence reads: CASSKQQDTYQPQHF. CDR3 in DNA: TGTGCCAGCAGCAAGCAACAGGACACATATCAGCCCCAGCATTTT. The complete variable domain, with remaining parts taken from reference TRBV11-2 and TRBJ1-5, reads EAGVAQSPRYKIIEKRQSVAFWCNPISGHATLYWYQQILGQGPKLLIQFQNNGVVDDSQLPKDRFSAERLKGVDSTLKIQPAKLEDSAVYLCASSKQQDTYQPQHFGDGTRLSIL.

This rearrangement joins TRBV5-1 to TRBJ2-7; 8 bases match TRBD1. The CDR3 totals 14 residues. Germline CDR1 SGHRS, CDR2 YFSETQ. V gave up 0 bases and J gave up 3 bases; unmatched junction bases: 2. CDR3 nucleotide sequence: TGCGCCAGCAGCTTGGACGGACAGGGCTACGAGCAGTACTTC. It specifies CASSLDGQGYEQYF.

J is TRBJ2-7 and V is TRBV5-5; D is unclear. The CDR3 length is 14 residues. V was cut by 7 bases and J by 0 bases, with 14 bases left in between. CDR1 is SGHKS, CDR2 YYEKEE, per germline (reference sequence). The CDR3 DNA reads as TGTGCCAGCGCTAGGAGCCTTAGCTCCTACGAGCAGTACTTC. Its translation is CASARSLSSYEQYF.

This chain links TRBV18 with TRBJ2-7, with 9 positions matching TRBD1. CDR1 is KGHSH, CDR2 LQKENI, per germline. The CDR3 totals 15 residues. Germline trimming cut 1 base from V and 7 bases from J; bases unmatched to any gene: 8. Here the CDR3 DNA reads TGTGCCAGCTCACCACTAAGGACAGGGGCATGGGAGCAGTACTTC. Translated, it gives CASSPLRTGAWEQYF.

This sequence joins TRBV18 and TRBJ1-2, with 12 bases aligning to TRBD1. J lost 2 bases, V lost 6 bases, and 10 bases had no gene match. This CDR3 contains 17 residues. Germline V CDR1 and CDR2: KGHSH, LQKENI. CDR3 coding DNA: TGTGCCAGCTCCCCCTCCCCAGGGACAGGGGGCAACTATGGCTACACCTTC. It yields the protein CASSPSPGTGGNYGYTF.

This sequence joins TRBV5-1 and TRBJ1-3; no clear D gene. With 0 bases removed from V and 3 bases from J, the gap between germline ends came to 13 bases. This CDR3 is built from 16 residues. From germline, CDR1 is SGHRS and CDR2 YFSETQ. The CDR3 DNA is TGCGCCAGCAGCTTGGCTGGACTAGGGATTGGAAACACCATATATTTT. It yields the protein CASSLAGLGIGNTIYF.

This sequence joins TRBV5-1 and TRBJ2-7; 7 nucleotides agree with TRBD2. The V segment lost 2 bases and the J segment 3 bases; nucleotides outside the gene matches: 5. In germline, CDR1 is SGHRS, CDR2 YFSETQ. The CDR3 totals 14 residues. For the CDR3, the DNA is TGCGCCAGCAGCTTTGGGGGGGACGGCTACGAGCAGTACTTC. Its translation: CASSFGGDGYEQYF.

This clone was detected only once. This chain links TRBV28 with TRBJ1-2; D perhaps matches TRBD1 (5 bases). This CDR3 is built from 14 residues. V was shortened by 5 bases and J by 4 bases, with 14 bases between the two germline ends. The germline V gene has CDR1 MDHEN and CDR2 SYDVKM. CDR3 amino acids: CASSRFQGLYGYTF. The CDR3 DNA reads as TGTGCCAGCAGTCGTTTCCAGGGACTCTATGGCTACACCTTC.

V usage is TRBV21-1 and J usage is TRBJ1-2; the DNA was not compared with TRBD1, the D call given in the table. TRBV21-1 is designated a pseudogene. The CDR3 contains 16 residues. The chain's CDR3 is CASSKDTRDRNYGYTF. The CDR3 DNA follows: TGTGCCAGCAGCAAAGATACTAGGGACAGGAACTATGGCTACACCTTC.

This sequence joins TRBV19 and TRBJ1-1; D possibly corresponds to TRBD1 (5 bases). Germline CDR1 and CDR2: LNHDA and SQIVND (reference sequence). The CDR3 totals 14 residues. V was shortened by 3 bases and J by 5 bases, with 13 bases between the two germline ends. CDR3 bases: TGTGCCAGTAGTATTCGGAGGGGCGGGACTGAAGCTTTCTTT. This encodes CASSIRRGGTEAFF.

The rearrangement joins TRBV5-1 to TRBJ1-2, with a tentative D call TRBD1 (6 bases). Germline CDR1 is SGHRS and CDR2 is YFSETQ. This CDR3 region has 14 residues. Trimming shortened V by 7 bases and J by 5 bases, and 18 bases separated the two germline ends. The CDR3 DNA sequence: TGCGCCAGCTCCACCGGGGGGGCTCCGTATGGCTACACCTTC. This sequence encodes CASSTGGAPYGYTF.

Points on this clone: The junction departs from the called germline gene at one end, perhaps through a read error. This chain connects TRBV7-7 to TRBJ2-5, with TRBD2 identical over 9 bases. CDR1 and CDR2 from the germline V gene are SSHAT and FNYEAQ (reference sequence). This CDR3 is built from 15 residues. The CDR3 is CASSLGGGGQETQYF. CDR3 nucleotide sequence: TGTGCTAGCAGCTTGGGCGGGGGGGGCCAAGAGACCCAGTACTTC.

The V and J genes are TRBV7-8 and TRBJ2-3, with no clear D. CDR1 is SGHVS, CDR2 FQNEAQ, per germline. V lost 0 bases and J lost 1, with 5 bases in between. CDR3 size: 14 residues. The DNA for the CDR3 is TGTGCCAGCAGCTTAGCGGGCCGCACAGATACGCAGTATTTT. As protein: CASSLAGRTDTQYF.

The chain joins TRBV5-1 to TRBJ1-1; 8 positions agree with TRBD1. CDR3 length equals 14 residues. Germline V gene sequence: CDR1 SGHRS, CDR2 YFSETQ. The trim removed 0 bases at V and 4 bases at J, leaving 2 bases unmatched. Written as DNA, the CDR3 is TGCGCCAGCAGCTTGGTACAGGGGGTCACTGAAGCTTTCTTT. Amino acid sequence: CASSLVQGVTEAFF. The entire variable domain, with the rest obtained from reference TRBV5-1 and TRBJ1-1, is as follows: KAGVTQTPRYLIKTRGQQVTLSCSPISGHRSVSWYQQTPGQGLQFLFEYFSETQRNKGNFPGRFSGRQFSNSRSEMNVSTLELGDSALYLCASSLVQGVTEAFFGQGTRLTVV.

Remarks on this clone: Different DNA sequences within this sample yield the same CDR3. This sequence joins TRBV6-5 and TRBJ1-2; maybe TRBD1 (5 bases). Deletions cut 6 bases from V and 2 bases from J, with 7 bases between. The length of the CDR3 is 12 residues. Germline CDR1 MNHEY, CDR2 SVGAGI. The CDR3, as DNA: TGTGCCAGCAGCCCAGGGAACTATGGCTACACCTTC. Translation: CASSPGNYGYTF.

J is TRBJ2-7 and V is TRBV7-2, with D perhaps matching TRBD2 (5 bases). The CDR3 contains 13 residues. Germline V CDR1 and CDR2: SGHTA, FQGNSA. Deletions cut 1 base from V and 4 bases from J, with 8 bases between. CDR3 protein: CASSLEGGYEQYF. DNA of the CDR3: TGTGCCAGCAGCTTAGAGGGCGGGTACGAGCAGTACTTC.

CDR3 bases: TGCAGTGCTAGAGTCTGGACAGGAGCTTTCTTT. Translating it yields CSARVWTGAFF. This chain uses TRBV20-1 with TRBJ1-1; 7 bases fit TRBD1. Germline lookup yields CDR1 DFQATT and CDR2 SNEGSKA (reference sequence). Trimming took 1 base from V and 10 from J; bases not matched to a gene: 3. The CDR3 consists of 11 residues.

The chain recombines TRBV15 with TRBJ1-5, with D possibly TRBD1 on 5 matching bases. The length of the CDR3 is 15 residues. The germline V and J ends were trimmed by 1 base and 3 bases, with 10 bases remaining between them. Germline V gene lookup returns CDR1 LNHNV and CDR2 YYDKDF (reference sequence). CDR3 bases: TGTGCCACCAGCAGAGTGCGGGGGACCAATCAGCCCCAGCATTTT. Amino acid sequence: CATSRVRGTNQPQHF.

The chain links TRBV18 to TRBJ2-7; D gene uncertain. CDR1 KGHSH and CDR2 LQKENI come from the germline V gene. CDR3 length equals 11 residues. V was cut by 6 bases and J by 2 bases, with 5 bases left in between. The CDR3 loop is CASSSAYEQYF. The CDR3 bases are TGTGCCAGCTCCTCTGCCTACGAGCAGTACTTC. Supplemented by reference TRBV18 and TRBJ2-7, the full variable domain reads NAGVMQNPRHLVRRRGQEARLRCSPMKGHSHVYWYRQLPEEGLKFMVYLQKENIIDESGMPKERFSAEFPKEGPSILRIQQVVRGDSAAYFCASSSAYEQYFGPGTRLTVT.